Listed here is a single TCR beta chain. This clonotype appeared many times. What this receptor recognizes is not known. No base quality information exists; no much larger clone differs at one position. In the ophthalmopathy patients, disease was moderately to severely active, with a Clinical Activity Score of 3 or more, a NOSPECS grade of 4 or more, and a duration of less than 3 months. The study excluded patients with uncontrolled infections, other autoimmune diseases, pregnancy or lactation. Diagnoses were established on the basis of clinical symptoms, serum thyroxine and TRAb, thyroid ultrasound, and orbital computed tomography. Ficoll-Paque density gradient centrifugation was used to isolate PBMCs from around 10 ml of fresh peripheral blood. Total RNA was extracted with Trizol reagent, and quality was checked on an Agilent 2100 Bioanalyzer. TCR beta CDR3 regions were amplified from RNA transcripts. The first round of RT-PCR for the TCR CDR3 was performed with the HTBI primer set and the Qiagen OneStep RT-PCR kit. The libraries were constructed in a second round of multiplex PCR and then size-selected and purified. Paired-end sequencing of the libraries was performed with 100 bp reads on an Illumina HiSeq2000. Under the source paper's analysis protocol: Raw data were processed with SOAPnuke, discarding reads with adapters, uncalled bases, mean Phred below 15, or no exact constant-primer or identifier match. COPE v1.2.5 was used to merge high-quality paired reads, and clonotypes were defined as unique nucleotide sequences. MiTCR v1.1 was used to align the clonotypes against IMGT TRBV, TRBD and TRBJ reference segments. The analysis was restricted to V-J combinations with a frequency above 0.0001, which together covered 99% to 99.2% of the repertoires. A TCS score was defined as the ratio between F50 (clonal expansion) and ExV (chaos), using BLOSUM62-based TCRdist between CDR3 peptides within each V-J. Welch's t-statistics and random forest reduced roughly 530 V-J features to 13, which were used in a naive Bayes classifier (R e1071). Starting from the raw public reads, TCRdb applied fastp trimming at Q25, assembled clones with MiXCR and retained in-frame beta chains. Rows are unified per CDR3 protein, each entry keeping the most common DNA and genes. In this record, the V and J calls reflect TCRdb's handling and not the investigators' own analysis. The sample table lists hundreds of thousands of distinct CDR3 sequences, 13% to 15% of them with a count of one. Of the sample, roughly a fifth is held by the ten largest clones.

These data belong to a study of T cells in Graves' hyperthyroidism and ophthalmopathy (dated by TCRdb to between 2017 and 2020). Concerning the study at large: Peripheral blood samples were taken at the time of initial diagnosis, prior to any treatment. The 100 or so discovery patients were divided at random into training and test sets in a 7:3 ratio. Once sampling was done, hyperthyroidism patients were given methimazole at a starting dose of 30 mg daily, whereas ophthalmopathy patients were given high-dose intravenous methylprednisolone. In addition, the study compared T-cell repertoires in thyroid tissue and in blood from about 6 Graves' hyperthyroidism patients. Whether ophthalmopathy could be predicted prospectively was tested in an independent validation cohort made up of approximately 19 hyperthyroidism patients plus 17 patients who later progressed to ophthalmopathy. The paper reports TCR Vbeta CDR3 sequencing of about 140 peripheral blood samples: under 45 ophthalmopathy, some 80 hyperthyroidism and about 17 progressor patients. To identify distinguishing TCR V-J signatures, a discovery cohort of 90 to 100 patients was used, comprising 40 to 45 with Graves' ophthalmopathy and some 60 with stable Graves' hyperthyroidism.

V lost 4 bases and J lost 5 bases; the stretch between them is 16 bases long. The germline V gene supplies CDR1 KGHDR and CDR2 SFDVKD. The CDR3, from cysteine to phenylalanine, totals 15 residues. Only the CDR3 DNA stays, 45 bases, in frame from base 1. Beyond this particular receptor, the publication reports: In validation, the model predicted progression to ophthalmopathy a median of roughly 6.5 months before onset, with approximately 71% sensitivity and roughly 79% specificity. No statistical method was used to fix the sample size in advance, and group allocation was not hidden from the investigators. A model built on a 13 V-J signature distinguished ophthalmopathy from stable hyperthyroidism, reaching over 85% sensitivity and about 81% specificity in cross-validation and 80%/75% in testing. Most expanded thyroid clonotypes (frequency above 0.001) were also detected in blood, a finding suggesting that blood repertoires may reflect thyroid immune responses.

The chain uses TRBV24-1 and TRBJ2-5, with TRBD2 perhaps the D gene, on 6 matching bases. What was sequenced was blood. This receptor was identified in a woman aged 60-75 years with Graves' ophthalmopathy. The CDR3 in this case is CATSEPGRFGETQYF. The DNA sequence is given as TGTGCCACCAGTGAGCCAGGGAGGTTTGGGGAGACCCAGTACTTC.